The sequence of this T cell receptor (beta chain) was determined in a study of blood T cell repertoires in COVID-19. Profiling relied on immunoSEQ multiplex PCR, and the TCRdb table lists in-frame clones only, not all of them. This sample has some 240,000 clones, with around 90% found just once. V was clipped by 5 bases and J by 3 bases; unmatched bases: 1. The CDR3 totals 13 residues. CDR1 is SGHTA, CDR2 FQGNSA, per germline. This rearrangement joins TRBV7-2 to TRBJ2-7; 10 nucleotides line up with TRBD1. The sample taken for sequencing was peripheral blood. This TCR came from a woman in her sixties with COVID-19, enrolled during active disease. In nucleotides, the CDR3 is TGTGCCAGCAGCCGGACAGGGGGCTACGAGCAGTACTTC. It specifies CASSRTGGYEQYF.